The 22 T cell receptor beta chains given below trace back to one sample, sequenced in a study of CD8+CD57+ T cells in acquired aplastic anemia. Genomic DNA served as template for TCR beta VDJ and CDR3 profiling. TCRdb redid the calling of the reads with MiXCR, one entry per CDR3 protein. This sample has around 210,000 distinct CDR3 sequences, with roughly two thirds found just once. It was patients with CD8+CD57+ cell expansion by flow cytometry who were chosen for sequencing. Sequenced material: sorted CD4+, CD8+, or CD8+CD57+ T cells (not recorded which) from PBMCs. All receptors come from a human donor with aplastic anemia.

The rearrangement links TRBV2 to TRBJ2-3, with D possibly matching TRBD1 (6 bases). Trimming cost V 2 bases and J 5 bases, with 11 bases left between them. The CDR3 has 14 residues. Germline CDR1 is SNHLY and CDR2 is FYNNEI. The CDR3 DNA reads TGTGCCAGCAGTGAACAGGGGATAGGAGATACGCAGTATTTT. This codes for CASSEQGIGDTQYF.

CDR3 bases: TGCGCCAGCAATGCACGAAGCTCCTATAATTCACCCCTCCACTTT. Protein product: CASNARSSYNSPLHF. V gene TRBV5-1 combines with J gene TRBJ1-6; D remains unclear. This CDR3 contains 15 residues. Between the trimmed V and J ends, which lost 6 bases and 0 bases, there was a span of 10 bases. Germline V gene sequence: CDR1 SGHRS, CDR2 YFSETQ.

The chain is built from TRBV20-1 and TRBJ2-7; 13 nucleotides align to TRBD2. The V segment lost 6 bases and the J segment 2 bases; nucleotides outside the gene matches: 7. Germline CDR1 and CDR2: DFQATT and SNEGSKA (reference sequence). The CDR3 has 15 residues. The CDR3 loop is CSANGLAGEPYEQYF. CDR3 sequence (DNA): TGCAGTGCAAACGGACTAGCGGGAGAACCCTACGAGCAGTACTTC.

The chain uses TRBV5-4 and TRBJ2-1; unclear D gene. V was shortened by 3 bases and J by 2 bases, with 12 bases between the two germline ends. The CDR3 spans 15 residues. Per the germline V gene, CDR1 is SGHNT and CDR2 is YYREEE (reference sequence). The CDR3 sequence is CASSSHWGTYNEQFF. The CDR3 DNA sequence: TGTGCCAGCAGCTCCCATTGGGGAACCTACAATGAGCAGTTCTTC.

The genes are TRBV7-9 and TRBJ1-2; D is ambiguous. Germline loops: CDR1 SEHNR, CDR2 FQNEAQ (reference sequence). The V end lost 5 bases, the J end lost 1 base, and 14 bases lay between the germline ends. The CDR3 loop spans 15 amino acids. This CDR3 reads CASSPRANYNYGYTF. DNA for the CDR3: TGTGCCAGCAGCCCGCGGGCGAACTATAACTATGGCTACACCTTC.

Comments on this clonotype: At one end the junction does not follow the germline gene, possibly because of a read error. V usage is TRBV5-5 and J usage is TRBJ2-3, with 8 bases aligning to TRBD2. Germline loops: CDR1 SGHKS, CDR2 YYEKEE (reference sequence). The CDR3 consists of 14 residues. The CDR3 sequence: CASSPSGSADTQYF. The CDR3 DNA sequence: TGCGCCAGCAGCCCGAGCGGGAGTGCAGATACGCAGTATTTT.

The chain carries TRBV6-4 and TRBJ2-2; D remains ambiguous. Germline loops: CDR1 MRHNA, CDR2 SNTAGT. This CDR3 is 14 amino acids long. Trimming shortened V by 8 bases and J by 3 bases, and 13 bases separated the two germline ends. CDR3 DNA: TGTGCCAGCCGTGCGGTTGGGGACACCGGGGAGCTGTTTTTT. This codes for CASRAVGDTGELFF.

This chain links TRBV20-1 with TRBJ1-5; no definite D call. Trimming took 6 bases from V and 3 from J, leaving 12 bases between them. Germline loops: CDR1 DFQATT, CDR2 SNEGSKA (reference sequence). The length of the CDR3 is 13 residues. The CDR3 DNA sequence: TGCAGTGCGAGAAGGGCATCCAATCAGCCCCAGCATTTT. Its protein is CSARRASNQPQHF.

This chain links TRBV7-8 with TRBJ1-1; 7 bases fit TRBD1. The CDR3 is made up of 14 amino acids. V gave up 1 base and J gave up 8 bases; unmatched junction bases: 7. In germline, CDR1 is SGHVS, CDR2 FQNEAQ. DNA of the CDR3: TGTGCCAGCAGCTTAGGGATACCGGGACAGGAAGCTTTCTTT. Translating gives CASSLGIPGQEAFF.

The rearrangement links TRBV5-1 to TRBJ1-4, with 7 positions matching TRBD1. Germline-derived CDR1 and CDR2 are SGHRS and YFSETQ. This CDR3 is built from 16 residues. Unmatched junction bases numbered 6, after V lost 4 bases and J lost 0 bases. CDR3 amino acids: CASSPGQAPTNEKLFF. The CDR3 DNA sequence: TGCGCCAGCAGCCCCGGACAGGCTCCAACTAATGAAAAACTGTTTTTT.

V gene TRBV10-1 combines with J gene TRBJ2-2; tentatively, D is TRBD2 (5 bases). The CDR3 sequence is 12 residues long. From germline, CDR1 is WNHNN and CDR2 SYGVQD (reference sequence). V lost 5 bases and J 7 bases, leaving 8 bases between the germline ends. In DNA, the CDR3 is TGCGCCAGCAGTACACTAGGCGGGGAGCTGTTTTTT. This sequence encodes CASSTLGGELFF.

The rearrangement joins TRBV13 to TRBJ2-3; 10 nucleotides agree with TRBD1. Germline CDR1 PRHDT, CDR2 FYEKMQ (reference sequence). V lost 4 bases and J lost 6; bases outside the gene matches: 4. The CDR3 length is 14 residues. The CDR3: CASSSPDRGDTQYF. Written as DNA, the CDR3 is TGTGCCAGCAGCTCCCCGGACAGGGGGGATACGCAGTATTTT.

The chain employs TRBV6-5 and TRBJ2-5; D could derive from TRBD1 or TRBD2 (5 bases each). In germline, CDR1 is MNHEY, CDR2 SVGAGI. The CDR3 is 14 amino acids. Trimming cost V 6 bases and J 1 base, with 12 bases left between them. The CDR3, as DNA: TGTGCCAGCAGCCCCGGGACGGCCCAAGAGACCCAGTACTTC. The encoded protein is CASSPGTAQETQYF.

The chain has TRBV2 and TRBJ1-5, with D possibly matching TRBD1 (5 bases). This CDR3 has 15 residues. Trimming took off 7 bases at V and 0 bases at J, with 13 bases between the two ends. The V gene's germline CDR1 is SNHLY and CDR2 FYNNEI. The CDR3 region is CASIGDSDSNQPQHF. CDR3 coding DNA: TGTGCCAGCATCGGAGACAGCGATAGCAATCAGCCCCAGCATTTT.

The genes are TRBV19 and TRBJ2-2; D not certain. The CDR3 extends over 13 amino acids. Germline loops: CDR1 LNHDA, CDR2 SQIVND (reference sequence). Trimming removed 6 bases at V and 1 base at J, with 6 bases between. The CDR3 nucleotides are TGTGCCAGTAGCGGGCGGAACACCGGGGAGCTGTTTTTT. Translated, it gives CASSGRNTGELFF.

The V gene is TRBV7-9, the J gene TRBJ2-3; D is uncertain. Germline assignment: CDR1 SEHNR and CDR2 FQNEAQ (reference sequence). V lost 5 bases to trimming and J lost 5 bases, with 8 bases between them. The CDR3 runs to 12 residues. CDR3 DNA sequence: TGTGCCAGCAGCCAATCGCAAGATACGCAGTATTTT. Protein sequence: CASSQSQDTQYF.

V gene TRBV29-1 combines with J gene TRBJ1-1; perhaps TRBD1 as D (5 bases). The CDR3 sequence is 13 residues long. Trimming took 8 bases from V and 4 from J, leaving 17 bases between them. Germline V gives CDR1 SQVTM, CDR2 ANQGSEA. The CDR3 sequence: CSSFGGVGTEAFF. CDR3 nucleotides: TGCAGCTCATTCGGGGGTGTTGGCACTGAAGCTTTCTTT. The complete variable domain, with remaining parts taken from reference TRBV29-1 and TRBJ1-1, reads SAVISQKPSRDICQRGTSLTIQCQVDSQVTMMFWYRQQPGQSLTLIATANQGSEATYESGFVIDKFPISRPNLTFSTLTVSNMSPEDSSIYLCSSFGGVGTEAFFGQGTRLTVV.

In this sample, this clonotype turned up once. The genes are TRBV19 and TRBJ2-3; a possible D gene is TRBD1 (6 bases). CDR1 LNHDA and CDR2 SQIVND come from the germline V gene (reference sequence). The CDR3 has 17 residues. V lost 5 bases and J 6 bases, leaving 24 bases between the germline ends. As DNA, the CDR3 is TGTGCCAGTAGTCCCCACAGGGACCTAGAGCGTAGGGATACGCAGTATTTT. Its translation is CASSPHRDLERRDTQYF.

The chain employs TRBV9 and TRBJ2-7; TRBD2 agrees at 7 bases. Germline CDR1 reads SGDLS; CDR2 reads YYNGEE. This CDR3 is 14 amino acids long. Unmatched junction bases numbered 11, after V lost 4 bases and J lost 7 bases. The CDR3 reads CASSPAGRGEEQYF. For the CDR3, the DNA is TGTGCCAGCAGCCCAGCGGGGCGGGGAGAGGAGCAGTACTTC.

In its sample, this clonotype was seen a few times. The chain has TRBV7-9 and TRBJ1-2; no clear D. The V end lost 6 bases, the J end lost 4 bases, and 6 bases lay between the germline ends. The germline gives CDR1 SEHNR, CDR2 FQNEAQ (reference sequence). This CDR3 has 11 residues. The CDR3 nucleotides read TGTGCCAGCAGTTCCGGCTATGGCTACACCTTC. Translation: CASSSGYGYTF.

The rearrangement joins TRBV7-9 to TRBJ1-6; tentative D call: TRBD1 (5 bases). This CDR3 has 15 amino acids. Germline V gives CDR1 SEHNR, CDR2 FQNEAQ (reference sequence). V lost 1 base and J lost 6, with 10 bases in between. CDR3 loop: CASSLGARGNSPLHF. Written as DNA, the CDR3 is TGTGCCAGCAGCTTAGGGGCGAGGGGTAATTCACCCCTCCACTTT. Full variable domain (missing parts from reference TRBV7-9 and TRBJ1-6): DTGVSQNPRHKITKRGQNVTFRCDPISEHNRLYWYRQTLGQGPEFLTYFQNEAQLEKSRLLSDRFSAERPKGSFSTLEIQRTEQGDSAMYLCASSLGARGNSPLHFGNGTRLTVT.

The V call is TRBV9, the J call TRBJ2-7; unclear D gene. The V gene lost 3 bases and the J gene lost 5 bases, with 15 bases spanning the gap. Germline V gene sequence: CDR1 SGDLS, CDR2 YYNGEE. The CDR3 sequence is 14 residues long. The CDR3 reads CASSASPLPDEQYF. Written as DNA, the CDR3 is TGTGCCAGCAGCGCGTCCCCCTTACCGGACGAGCAGTACTTC.